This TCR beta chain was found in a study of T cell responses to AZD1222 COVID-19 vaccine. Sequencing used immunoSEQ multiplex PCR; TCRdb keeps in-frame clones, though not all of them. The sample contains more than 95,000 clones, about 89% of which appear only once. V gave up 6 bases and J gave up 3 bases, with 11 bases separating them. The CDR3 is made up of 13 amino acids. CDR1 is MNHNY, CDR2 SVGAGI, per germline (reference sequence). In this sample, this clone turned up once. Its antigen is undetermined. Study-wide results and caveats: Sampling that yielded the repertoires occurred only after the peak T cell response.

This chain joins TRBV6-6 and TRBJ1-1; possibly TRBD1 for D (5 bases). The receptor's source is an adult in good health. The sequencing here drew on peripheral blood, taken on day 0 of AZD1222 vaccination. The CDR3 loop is CASRQRGDTEAFF. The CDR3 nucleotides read TGTGCCAGCAGACAACGGGGGGACACTGAAGCTTTCTTT.